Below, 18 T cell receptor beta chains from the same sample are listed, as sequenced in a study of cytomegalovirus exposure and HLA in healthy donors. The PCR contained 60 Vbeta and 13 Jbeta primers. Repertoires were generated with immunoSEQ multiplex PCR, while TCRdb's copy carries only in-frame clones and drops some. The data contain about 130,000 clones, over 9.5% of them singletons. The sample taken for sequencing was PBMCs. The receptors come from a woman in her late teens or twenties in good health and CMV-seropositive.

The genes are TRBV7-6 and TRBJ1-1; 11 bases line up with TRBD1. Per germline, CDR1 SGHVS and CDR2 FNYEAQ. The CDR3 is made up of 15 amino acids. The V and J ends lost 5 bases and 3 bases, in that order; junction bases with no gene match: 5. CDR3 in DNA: TGTGCCAGCAGCGTAGGACAGGGGGCGGACACTGAAGCTTTCTTT. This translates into CASSVGQGADTEAFF.

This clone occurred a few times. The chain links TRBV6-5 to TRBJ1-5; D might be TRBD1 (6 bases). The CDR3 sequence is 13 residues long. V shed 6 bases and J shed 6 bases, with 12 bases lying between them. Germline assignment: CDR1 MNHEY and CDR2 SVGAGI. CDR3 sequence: CASSPFRGQPQHF. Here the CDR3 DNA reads TGTGCCAGCAGCCCCTTCAGGGGTCAGCCCCAGCATTTT.

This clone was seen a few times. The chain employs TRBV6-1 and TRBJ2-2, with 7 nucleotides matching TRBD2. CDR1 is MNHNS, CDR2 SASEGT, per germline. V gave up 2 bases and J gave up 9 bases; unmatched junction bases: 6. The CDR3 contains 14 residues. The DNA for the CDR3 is TGTGCCAGCAGTGAAAGGGAGGGAGTTAGGGAGCTGTTTTTT. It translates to CASSEREGVRELFF.

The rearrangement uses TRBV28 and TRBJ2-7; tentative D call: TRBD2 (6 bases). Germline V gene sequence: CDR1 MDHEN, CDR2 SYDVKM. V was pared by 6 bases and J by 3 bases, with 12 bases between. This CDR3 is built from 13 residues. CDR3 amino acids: CASSGTPVYEQYF. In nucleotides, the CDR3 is TGTGCCAGCAGCGGGACTCCTGTCTACGAGCAGTACTTC.

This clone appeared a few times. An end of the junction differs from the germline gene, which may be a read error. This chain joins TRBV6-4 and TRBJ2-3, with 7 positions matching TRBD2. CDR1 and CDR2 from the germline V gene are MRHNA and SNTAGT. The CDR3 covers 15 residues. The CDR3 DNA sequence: TGTACCAGCAGTGTGACACTAGCGAGAGGAGATACGCAGTATTTT. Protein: CTSSVTLARGDTQYF.

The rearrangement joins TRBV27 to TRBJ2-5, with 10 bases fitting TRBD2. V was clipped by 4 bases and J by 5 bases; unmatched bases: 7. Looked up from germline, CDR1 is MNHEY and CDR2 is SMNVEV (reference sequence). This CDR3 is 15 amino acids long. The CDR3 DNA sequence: TGTGCCAGCAGTTCTATCGGACTAGCGGAGGAGACCCAGTACTTC. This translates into CASSSIGLAEETQYF.

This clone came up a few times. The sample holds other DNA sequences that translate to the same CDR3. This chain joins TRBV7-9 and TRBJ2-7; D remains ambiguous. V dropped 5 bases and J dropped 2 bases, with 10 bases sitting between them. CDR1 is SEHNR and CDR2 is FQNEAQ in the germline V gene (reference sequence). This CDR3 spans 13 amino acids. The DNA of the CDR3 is TGTGCCAGCAGCCCACAAGTTACCTACGAGCAGTACTTC. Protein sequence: CASSPQVTYEQYF.

The CDR3 DNA reads as TGCGCCAGCAGAGATGGGACTCTAGCGGGAGGGTTCGTCTACGAGCAGTACTTC. Protein sequence: CASRDGTLAGGFVYEQYF. The chain links TRBV10-1 to TRBJ2-7; 12 bases line up with TRBD2. This CDR3 region has 18 residues. Losses at the gene ends were 6 bases for V and 3 bases for J; bases not matched to a gene: 15. CDR1 is WNHNN, CDR2 SYGVQD, per germline (reference sequence).

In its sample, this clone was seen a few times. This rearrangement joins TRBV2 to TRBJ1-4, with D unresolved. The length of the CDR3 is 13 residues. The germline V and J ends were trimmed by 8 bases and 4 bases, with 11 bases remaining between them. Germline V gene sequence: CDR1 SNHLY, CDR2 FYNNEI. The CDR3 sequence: CASVREVNEKLFF. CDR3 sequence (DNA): TGTGCCAGCGTTCGAGAAGTTAATGAAAAACTGTTTTTT.

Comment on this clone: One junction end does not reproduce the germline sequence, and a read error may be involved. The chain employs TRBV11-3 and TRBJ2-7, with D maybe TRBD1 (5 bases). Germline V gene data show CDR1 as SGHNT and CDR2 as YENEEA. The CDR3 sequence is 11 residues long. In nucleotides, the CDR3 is TGTGCCAGCAGCAGAACAGGCGATACGGACTTC. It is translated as CASSRTGDTDF.

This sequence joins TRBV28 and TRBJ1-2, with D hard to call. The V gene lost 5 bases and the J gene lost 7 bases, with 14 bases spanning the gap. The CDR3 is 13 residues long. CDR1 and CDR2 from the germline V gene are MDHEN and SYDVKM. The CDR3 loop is CASSARGFAGYTF. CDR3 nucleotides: TGTGCCAGCAGTGCACGGGGTTTCGCTGGCTACACCTTC.

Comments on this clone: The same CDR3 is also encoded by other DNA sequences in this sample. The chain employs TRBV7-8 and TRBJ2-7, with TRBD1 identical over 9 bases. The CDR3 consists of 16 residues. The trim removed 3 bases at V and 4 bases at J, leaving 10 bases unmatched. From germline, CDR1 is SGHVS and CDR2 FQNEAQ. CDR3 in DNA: TGTGCCAGCAGCTTGGTTTTAGGACAGGGGTTGTACGAGCAGTACTTC. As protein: CASSLVLGQGLYEQYF.

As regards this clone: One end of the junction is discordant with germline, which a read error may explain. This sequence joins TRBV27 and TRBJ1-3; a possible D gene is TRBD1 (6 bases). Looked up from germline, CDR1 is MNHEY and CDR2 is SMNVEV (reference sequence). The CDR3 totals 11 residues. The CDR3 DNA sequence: TGTGCCAGCAGTCCAAGGGGGACCCGGAATTTT. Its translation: CASSPRGTRNF.

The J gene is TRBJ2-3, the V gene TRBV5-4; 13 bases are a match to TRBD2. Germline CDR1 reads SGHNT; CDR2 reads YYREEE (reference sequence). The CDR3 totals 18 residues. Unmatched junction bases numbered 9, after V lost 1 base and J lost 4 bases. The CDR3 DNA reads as TGTGCCAGCAGCTTGTTTGGGACTAGCGGGATTTGGGCAGATACGCAGTATTTT. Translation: CASSLFGTSGIWADTQYF.

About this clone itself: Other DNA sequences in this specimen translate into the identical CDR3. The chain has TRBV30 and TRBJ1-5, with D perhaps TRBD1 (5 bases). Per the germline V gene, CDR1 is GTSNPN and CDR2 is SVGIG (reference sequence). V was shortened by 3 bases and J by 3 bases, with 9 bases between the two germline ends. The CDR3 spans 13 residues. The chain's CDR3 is CAWSGGSNQPQHF. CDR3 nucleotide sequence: TGTGCCTGGAGCGGGGGATCCAATCAGCCCCAGCATTTT.

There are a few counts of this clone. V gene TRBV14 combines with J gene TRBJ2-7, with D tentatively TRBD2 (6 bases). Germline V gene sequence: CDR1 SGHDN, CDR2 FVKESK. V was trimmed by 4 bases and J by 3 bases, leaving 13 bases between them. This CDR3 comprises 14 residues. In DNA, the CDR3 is TGTGCCAGCAGCCGGACTACTCTTTACTACGAGCAGTACTTC. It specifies CASSRTTLYYEQYF. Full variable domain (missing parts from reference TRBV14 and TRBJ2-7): EAGVTQFPSHSVIEKGQTVTLRCDPISGHDNLYWYRRVMGKEIKFLLHFVKESKQDESGMPNNRFLAERTGGTYSTLKVQPAELEDSGVYFCASSRTTLYYEQYFGPGTRLTVT.

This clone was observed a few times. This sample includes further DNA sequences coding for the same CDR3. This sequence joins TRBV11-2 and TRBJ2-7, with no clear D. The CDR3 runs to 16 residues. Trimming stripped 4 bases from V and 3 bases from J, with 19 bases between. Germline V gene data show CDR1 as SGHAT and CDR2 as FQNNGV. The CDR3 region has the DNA TGTGCCAGCAGCTCTCCCGGTGGATTTGGCGGCTACGAGCAGTACTTC. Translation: CASSSPGGFGGYEQYF.

The CDR3 nucleotides are TGTGCCAGCAGGGTAAAGGGGACCGGGGAGCTGTTTTTT. Its protein is CASRVKGTGELFF. This sequence joins TRBV6-1 and TRBJ2-2; D is perhaps TRBD1 (5 bases). The ends were cut back, 6 bases at V and 5 bases at J, with 10 bases in the middle. The CDR3 is made up of 13 amino acids. Germline CDR1 MNHNS, CDR2 SASEGT.